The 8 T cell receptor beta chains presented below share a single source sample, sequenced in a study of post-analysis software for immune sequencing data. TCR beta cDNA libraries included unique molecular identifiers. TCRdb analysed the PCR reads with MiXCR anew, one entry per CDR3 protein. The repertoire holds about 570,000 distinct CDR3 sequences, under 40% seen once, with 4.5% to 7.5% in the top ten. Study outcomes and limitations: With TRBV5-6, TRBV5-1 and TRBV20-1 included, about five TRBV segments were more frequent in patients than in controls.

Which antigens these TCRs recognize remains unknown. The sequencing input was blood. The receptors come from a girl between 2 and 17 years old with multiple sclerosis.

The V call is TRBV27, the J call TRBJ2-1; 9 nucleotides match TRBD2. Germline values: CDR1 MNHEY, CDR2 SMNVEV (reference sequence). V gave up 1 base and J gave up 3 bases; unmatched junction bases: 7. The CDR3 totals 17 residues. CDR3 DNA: TGTGCCAGCAGTTTATTAGGTAGCGGGGGCCTCTACAATGAGCAGTTCTTC. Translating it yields CASSLLGSGGLYNEQFF.

In nucleotides, the CDR3 is TGTGCCAGCAGCTTGGGGGACAGGGTCTCCAATGAGCAGTACTTC. Translation: CASSLGDRVSNEQYF. The chain uses TRBV5-8 and TRBJ2-1; 9 nucleotides line up with TRBD1. The DNA end lines up better with TRBJ2-7; the J call may be wrong. CDR1 is SGHTS, CDR2 YDEGEE, per germline. This CDR3 is 15 amino acids long.

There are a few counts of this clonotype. CDR3 bases: TGCGCCAGCAGTCTCCAGATGGACTTTCCGATTTACAATGAGCAGTTCTTC. It codes for CASSLQMDFPIYNEQFF. The chain is built from TRBV4-1 and TRBJ2-1; D is perhaps TRBD2 (5 bases). V lost 6 bases and J lost 4, with 22 bases in between. This CDR3 contains 17 residues. Germline CDR1 and CDR2: MGHRA and YSYEKL.

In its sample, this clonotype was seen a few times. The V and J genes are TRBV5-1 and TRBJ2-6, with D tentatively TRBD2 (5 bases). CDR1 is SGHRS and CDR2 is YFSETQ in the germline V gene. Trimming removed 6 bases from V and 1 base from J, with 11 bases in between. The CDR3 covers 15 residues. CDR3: CASIPGNSGANVLTF. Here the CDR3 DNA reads TGCGCCAGCATACCGGGGAATTCTGGGGCCAACGTCCTGACTTTC.

The CDR3 here is CASNSRAEDTQYF. CDR3 DNA sequence: TGTGCCAGCAACTCCAGGGCTGAAGATACGCAGTATTTT. The chain carries TRBV7-2 and TRBJ2-3, with D maybe TRBD1 (5 bases). Germline V gene lookup returns CDR1 SGHTA and CDR2 FQGNSA. This CDR3 is built from 13 residues. The V end was cut by 7 bases, the J end by 5 bases, with 13 bases between.

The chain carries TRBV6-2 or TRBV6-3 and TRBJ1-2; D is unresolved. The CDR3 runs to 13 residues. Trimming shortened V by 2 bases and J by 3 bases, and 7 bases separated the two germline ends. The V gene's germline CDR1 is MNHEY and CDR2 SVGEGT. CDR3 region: CASSYGPDYGYTF. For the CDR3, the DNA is TGTGCCAGCAGTTACGGGCCCGACTATGGCTACACCTTC.

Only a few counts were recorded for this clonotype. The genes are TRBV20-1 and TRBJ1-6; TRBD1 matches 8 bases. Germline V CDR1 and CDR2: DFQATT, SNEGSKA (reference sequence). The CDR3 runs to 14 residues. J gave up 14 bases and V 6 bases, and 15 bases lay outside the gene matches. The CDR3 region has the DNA TGCAGTGCCATTAGGGGGACAGGCGAAAAAACCCTCCACTTT. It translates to CSAIRGTGEKTLHF.

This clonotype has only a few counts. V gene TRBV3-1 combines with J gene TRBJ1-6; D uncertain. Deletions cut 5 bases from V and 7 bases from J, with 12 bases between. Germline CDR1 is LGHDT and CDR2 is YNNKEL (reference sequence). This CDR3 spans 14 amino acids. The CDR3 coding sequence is TGTGCCAGCAGCTACCGGGATGTGAATTCACCCCTCCACTTT. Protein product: CASSYRDVNSPLHF.